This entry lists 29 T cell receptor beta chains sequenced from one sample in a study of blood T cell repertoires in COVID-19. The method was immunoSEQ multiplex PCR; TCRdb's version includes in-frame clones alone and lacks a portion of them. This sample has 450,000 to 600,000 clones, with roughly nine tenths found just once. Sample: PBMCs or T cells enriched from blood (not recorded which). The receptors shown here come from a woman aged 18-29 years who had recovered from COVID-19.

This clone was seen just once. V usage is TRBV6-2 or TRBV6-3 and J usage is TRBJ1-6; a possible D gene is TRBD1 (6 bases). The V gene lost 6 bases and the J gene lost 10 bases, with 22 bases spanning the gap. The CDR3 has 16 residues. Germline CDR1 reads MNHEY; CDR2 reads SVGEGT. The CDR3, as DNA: TGTGCCAGCAGCAAGCTCCAGGGGAGAAAACGGTCACCCCTCCACTTT. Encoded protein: CASSKLQGRKRSPLHF.

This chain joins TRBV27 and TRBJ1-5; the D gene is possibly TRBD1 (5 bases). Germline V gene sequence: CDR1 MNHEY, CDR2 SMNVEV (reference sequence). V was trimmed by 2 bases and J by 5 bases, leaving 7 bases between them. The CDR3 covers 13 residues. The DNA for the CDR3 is TGTGCCAGCAGTTTAGGGGGGGATCAGCCCCAGCATTTT. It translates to CASSLGGDQPQHF.

CDR3: CAWSVRKRGGLSNKETQYF. DNA of the CDR3: TGTGCCTGGAGTGTACGGAAGCGGGGGGGCCTTTCCAATAAAGAGACCCAGTACTTC. The genes are TRBV30 and TRBJ2-5, with 10 positions matching TRBD2. The CDR3 runs 19 residues. Germline V gene data show CDR1 as GTSNPN and CDR2 as SVGIG (reference sequence). Trimming took 0 bases from V and 3 from J; bases not matched to a gene: 16.

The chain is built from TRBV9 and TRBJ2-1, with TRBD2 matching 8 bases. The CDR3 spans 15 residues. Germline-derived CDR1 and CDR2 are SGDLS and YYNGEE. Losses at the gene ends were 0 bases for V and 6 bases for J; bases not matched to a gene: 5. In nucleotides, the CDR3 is TGTGCCAGCAGCGTAGGAGCGGGGGCCGGCAATGAGCAGTTCTTC. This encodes CASSVGAGAGNEQFF.

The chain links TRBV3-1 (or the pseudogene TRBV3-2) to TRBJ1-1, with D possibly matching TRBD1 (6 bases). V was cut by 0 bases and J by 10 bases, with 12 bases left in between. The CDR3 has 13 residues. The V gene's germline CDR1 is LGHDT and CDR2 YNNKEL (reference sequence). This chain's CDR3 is CASSQDGGSRAFF. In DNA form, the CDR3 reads TGTGCCAGCAGCCAAGATGGGGGCTCGCGAGCTTTCTTT.

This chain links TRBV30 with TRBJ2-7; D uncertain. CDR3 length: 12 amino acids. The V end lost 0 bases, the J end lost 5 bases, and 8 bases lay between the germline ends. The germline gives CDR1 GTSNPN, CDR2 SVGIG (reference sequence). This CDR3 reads CAWSVHPNEQYF. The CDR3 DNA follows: TGTGCCTGGAGTGTACACCCGAACGAGCAGTACTTC.

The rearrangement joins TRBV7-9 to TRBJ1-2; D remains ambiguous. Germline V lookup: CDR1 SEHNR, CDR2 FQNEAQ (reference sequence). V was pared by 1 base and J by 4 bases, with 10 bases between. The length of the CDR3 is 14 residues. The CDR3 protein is CASSLDWWLYGYTF. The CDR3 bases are TGTGCCAGCAGCTTAGATTGGTGGCTCTATGGCTACACCTTC.

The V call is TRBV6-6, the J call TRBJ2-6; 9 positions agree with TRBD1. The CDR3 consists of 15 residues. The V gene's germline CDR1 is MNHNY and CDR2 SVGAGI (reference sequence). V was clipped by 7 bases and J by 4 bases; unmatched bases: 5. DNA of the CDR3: TGTGCCAGCATCCAACAGGGGGCCGGGGCCAACGTCCTGACTTTC. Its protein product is CASIQQGAGANVLTF.

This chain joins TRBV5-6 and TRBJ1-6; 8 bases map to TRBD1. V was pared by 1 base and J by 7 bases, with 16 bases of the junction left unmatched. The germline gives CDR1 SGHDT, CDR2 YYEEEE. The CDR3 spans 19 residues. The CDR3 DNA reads TGTGCCAGCAGCTTGTCACGCGGGCAGGGGGCAGGAAACAATTCACCCCTCCACTTT. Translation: CASSLSRGQGAGNNSPLHF.

The CDR3 bases are TGTGCCAGCAGTCTTTGGACAGGAGCTAATGAAAAACTGTTTTTT. Translating gives CASSLWTGANEKLFF. The chain carries TRBV6-2 or TRBV6-3 and TRBJ1-4, with TRBD1 identical over 7 bases. V lost 5 bases to trimming and J lost 3 bases; unmatched junction nucleotides: 6. The CDR3 is 15 residues long. Germline CDR1 is MNHEY and CDR2 is SVGEGT.

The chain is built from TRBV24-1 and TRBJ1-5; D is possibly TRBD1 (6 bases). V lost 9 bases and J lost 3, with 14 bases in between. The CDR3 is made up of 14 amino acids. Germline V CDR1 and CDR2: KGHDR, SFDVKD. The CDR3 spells CATSLDSDNQPQHF. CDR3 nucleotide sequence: TGTGCCACCTCTTTGGACAGCGACAATCAGCCCCAGCATTTT.

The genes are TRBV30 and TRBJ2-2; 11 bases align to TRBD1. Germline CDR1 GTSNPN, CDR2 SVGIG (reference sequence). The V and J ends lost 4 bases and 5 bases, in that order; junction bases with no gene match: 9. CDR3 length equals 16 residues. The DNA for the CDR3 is TGTGCCTGGAAGGTGGGAGGGACAGGGGGAACCGGGGAGCTGTTTTTT. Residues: CAWKVGGTGGTGELFF.

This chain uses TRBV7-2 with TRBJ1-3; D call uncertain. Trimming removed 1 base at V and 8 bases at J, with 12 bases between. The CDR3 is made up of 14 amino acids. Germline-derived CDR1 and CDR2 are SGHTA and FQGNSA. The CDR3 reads CASSLGMGGYTIYF. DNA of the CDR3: TGTGCCAGCAGCTTAGGGATGGGAGGATACACCATATATTTT.

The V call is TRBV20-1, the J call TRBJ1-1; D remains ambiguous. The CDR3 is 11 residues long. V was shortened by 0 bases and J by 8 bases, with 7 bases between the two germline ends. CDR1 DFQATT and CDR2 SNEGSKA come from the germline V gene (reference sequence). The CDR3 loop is CSARDLREAFF. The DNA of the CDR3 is TGCAGTGCTAGAGATCTGCGGGAAGCTTTCTTT.

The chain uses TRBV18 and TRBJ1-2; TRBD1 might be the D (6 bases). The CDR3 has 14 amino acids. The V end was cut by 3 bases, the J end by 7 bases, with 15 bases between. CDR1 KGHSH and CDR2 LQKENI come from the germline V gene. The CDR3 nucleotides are TGTGCCAGCTCACCGGGTCAGGGGTCGATTGGCTACACCTTC. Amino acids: CASSPGQGSIGYTF.

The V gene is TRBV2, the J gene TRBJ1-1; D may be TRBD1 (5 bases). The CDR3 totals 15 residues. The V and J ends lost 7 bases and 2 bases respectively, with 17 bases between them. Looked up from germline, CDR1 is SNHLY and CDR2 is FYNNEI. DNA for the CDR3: TGTGCCAGCATCCCCAACCCGACAGATAACACTGAAGCTTTCTTT. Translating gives CASIPNPTDNTEAFF.

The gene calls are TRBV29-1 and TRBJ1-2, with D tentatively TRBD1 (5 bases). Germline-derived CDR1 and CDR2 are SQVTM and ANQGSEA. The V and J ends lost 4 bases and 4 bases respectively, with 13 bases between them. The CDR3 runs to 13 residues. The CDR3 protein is CSVGDLSGYGYTF. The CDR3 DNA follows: TGCAGCGTTGGGGACCTTAGCGGCTATGGCTACACCTTC. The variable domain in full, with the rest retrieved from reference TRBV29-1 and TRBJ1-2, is SAVISQKPSRDICQRGTSLTIQCQVDSQVTMMFWYRQQPGQSLTLIATANQGSEATYESGFVIDKFPISRPNLTFSTLTVSNMSPEDSSIYLCSVGDLSGYGYTFGSGTRLTVV.

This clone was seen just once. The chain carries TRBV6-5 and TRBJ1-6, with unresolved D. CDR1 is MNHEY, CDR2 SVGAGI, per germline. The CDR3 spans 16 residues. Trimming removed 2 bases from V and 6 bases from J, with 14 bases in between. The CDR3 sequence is CASSYRSGGVNSPLHF. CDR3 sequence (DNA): TGTGCCAGCAGTTACCGGAGCGGCGGAGTTAATTCACCCCTCCACTTT.

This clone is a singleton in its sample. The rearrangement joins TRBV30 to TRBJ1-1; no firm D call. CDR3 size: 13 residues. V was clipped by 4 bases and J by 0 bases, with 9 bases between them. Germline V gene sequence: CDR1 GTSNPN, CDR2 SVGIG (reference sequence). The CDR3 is CAWTDNMNTEAFF. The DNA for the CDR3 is TGTGCCTGGACCGACAACATGAACACTGAAGCTTTCTTT.

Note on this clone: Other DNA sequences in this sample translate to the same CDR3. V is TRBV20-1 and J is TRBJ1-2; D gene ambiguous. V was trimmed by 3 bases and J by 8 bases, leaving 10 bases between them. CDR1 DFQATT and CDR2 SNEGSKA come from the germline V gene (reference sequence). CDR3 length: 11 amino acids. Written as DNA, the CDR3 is TGCAGTGCTAGGGACCCGGGGGGCTACACCTTC. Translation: CSARDPGGYTF.

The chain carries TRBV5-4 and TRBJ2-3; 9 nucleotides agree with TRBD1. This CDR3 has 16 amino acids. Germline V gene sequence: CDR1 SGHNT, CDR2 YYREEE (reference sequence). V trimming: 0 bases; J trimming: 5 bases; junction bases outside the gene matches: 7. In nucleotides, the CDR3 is TGTGCCAGCAGCTTGGCCCGGGACAGGGACCTAGATACGCAGTATTTT. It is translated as CASSLARDRDLDTQYF.

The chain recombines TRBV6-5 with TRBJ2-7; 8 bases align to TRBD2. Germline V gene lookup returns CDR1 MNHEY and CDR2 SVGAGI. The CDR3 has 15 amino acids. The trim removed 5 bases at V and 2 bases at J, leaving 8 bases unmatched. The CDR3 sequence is CASSPQRGSPYEQYF. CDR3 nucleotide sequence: TGTGCCAGCAGTCCCCAGCGGGGGTCCCCCTACGAGCAGTACTTC.

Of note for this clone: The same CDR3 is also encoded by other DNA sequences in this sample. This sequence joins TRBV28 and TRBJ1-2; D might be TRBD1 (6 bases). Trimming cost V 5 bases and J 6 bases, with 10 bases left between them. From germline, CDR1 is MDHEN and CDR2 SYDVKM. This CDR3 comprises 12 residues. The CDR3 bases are TGTGCCAGCAGTCTTGCAGGGGATGGCTACACCTTC. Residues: CASSLAGDGYTF.

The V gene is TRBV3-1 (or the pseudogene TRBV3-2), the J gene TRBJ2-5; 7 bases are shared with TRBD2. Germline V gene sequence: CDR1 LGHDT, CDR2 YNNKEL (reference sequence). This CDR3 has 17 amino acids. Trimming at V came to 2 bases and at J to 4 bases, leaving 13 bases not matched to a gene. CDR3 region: CASSQPSLGGVSETQYF. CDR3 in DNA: TGTGCCAGCAGCCAACCTAGCCTGGGAGGGGTTTCAGAGACCCAGTACTTC.

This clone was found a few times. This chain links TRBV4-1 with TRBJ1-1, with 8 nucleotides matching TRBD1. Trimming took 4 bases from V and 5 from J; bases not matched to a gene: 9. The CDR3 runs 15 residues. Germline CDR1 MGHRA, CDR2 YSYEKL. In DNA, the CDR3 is TGCGCCAGCAGCCTATCACAGGGGGGAGGGACTGAAGCTTTCTTT. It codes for CASSLSQGGGTEAFF.

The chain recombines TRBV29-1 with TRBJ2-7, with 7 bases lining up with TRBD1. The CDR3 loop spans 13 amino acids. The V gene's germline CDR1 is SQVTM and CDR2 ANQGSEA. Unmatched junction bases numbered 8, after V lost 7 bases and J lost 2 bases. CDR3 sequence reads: CSGLTGTPYEQYF. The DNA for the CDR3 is TGCAGCGGGCTGACAGGGACACCCTACGAGCAGTACTTC.

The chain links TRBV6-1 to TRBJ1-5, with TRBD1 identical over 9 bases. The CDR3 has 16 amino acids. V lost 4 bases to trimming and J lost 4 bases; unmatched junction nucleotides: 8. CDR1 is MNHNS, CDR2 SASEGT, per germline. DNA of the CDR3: TGTGCCAGCAGTGGAAGGACAGGGGAGTTGAATCAGCCCCAGCATTTT. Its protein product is CASSGRTGELNQPQHF.

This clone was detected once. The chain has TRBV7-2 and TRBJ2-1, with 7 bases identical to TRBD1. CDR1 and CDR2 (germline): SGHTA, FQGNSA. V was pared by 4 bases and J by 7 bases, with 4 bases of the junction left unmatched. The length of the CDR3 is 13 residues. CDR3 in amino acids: CASSWQQGNEQFF. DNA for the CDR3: TGTGCCAGCAGCTGGCAACAGGGGAATGAGCAGTTCTTC.

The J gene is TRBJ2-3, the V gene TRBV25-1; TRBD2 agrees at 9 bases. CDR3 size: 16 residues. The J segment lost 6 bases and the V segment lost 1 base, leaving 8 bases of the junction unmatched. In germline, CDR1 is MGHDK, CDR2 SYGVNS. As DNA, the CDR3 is TGTGCCAGCAGTGAATTCTTAGCGGGGGTATCGGATACGCAGTATTTT. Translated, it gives CASSEFLAGVSDTQYF. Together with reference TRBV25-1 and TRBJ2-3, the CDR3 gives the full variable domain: EADIYQTPRYLVIGTGKKITLECSQTMGHDKMYWYQQDPGMELHLIHYSYGVNSTEKGDLSSESTVSRIRTEHFPLTLESARPSHTSQYLCASSEFLAGVSDTQYFGPGTRLTVL.